The 27 T cell receptor beta chains listed next were all sequenced from one sample in a study of response to subunit inactivated influenza vaccine. TCRdb independently ran MiXCR on the RT-PCR reads; one entry per CDR3 protein. The repertoire holds about half a million distinct CDR3 sequences, with roughly 25% as singletons. This specimen consisted of CD4+ T cells sorted from PBMCs, obtained about 5 days after vaccination. These receptors all stem from a man over 45 who received an inactivated influenza vaccine.

V is TRBV5-1 and J is TRBJ2-2; perhaps TRBD1 as D (5 bases). The CDR3 consists of 14 residues. Germline V gene data show CDR1 as SGHRS and CDR2 as YFSETQ. The germline V and J ends were trimmed by 4 bases and 4 bases, with 11 bases remaining between them. The CDR3 DNA follows: TGCGCCAGCAGCCCGGATGGGGCCACCGGGGAGCTGTTTTTT. This gives the protein CASSPDGATGELFF.

This clonotype was observed a handful of times. The rearrangement links TRBV6-5 to TRBJ1-2; D remains ambiguous. V lost 2 bases and J 5 bases, leaving 9 bases between the germline ends. The CDR3 has 13 amino acids. Germline lookup yields CDR1 MNHEY and CDR2 SVGAGI. CDR3 region: CASSYGQEYGYTF. The CDR3 nucleotides are TGTGCCAGCAGTTACGGTCAGGAGTATGGCTACACCTTC.

The rearrangement links TRBV2 to TRBJ2-5; 9 positions match TRBD2. Germline CDR1 SNHLY, CDR2 FYNNEI. After removal of 3 bases from V and 5 bases from J, the junction contained 4 bases not matched to a gene. This CDR3 comprises 14 residues. The CDR3 coding sequence is TGTGCCAGCAGTGAGCGGGAGGGCCGTGAGACCCAGTACTTC. This codes for CASSEREGRETQYF.

This clonotype turned up a few times. The chain employs TRBV29-1 and TRBJ1-1; no firm D call. CDR1 is SQVTM, CDR2 ANQGSEA, per germline. Trimming left V 5 bases short and J 5 bases short, with 15 bases between. The CDR3 consists of 13 residues. The CDR3 reads CSVHTTANTEAFF. The CDR3 nucleotides are TGCAGCGTTCATACTACGGCTAATACTGAAGCTTTCTTT.

The rearrangement uses TRBV12-3 or TRBV12-4 and TRBJ2-3; D unclear. There are 15 residues in the CDR3. V was clipped by 5 bases and J by 1 base, with 13 bases between them. The CDR3 region has the DNA TGTGCCAGCAGTCCCGACCGTTTGCGCACAGATACGCAGTATTTT. Residues: CASSPDRLRTDTQYF.

V is TRBV6-2 or TRBV6-3 and J is TRBJ2-7, with 9 bases aligning to TRBD1. There are 15 residues in the CDR3. The V segment lost 1 base and the J segment 5 bases; nucleotides outside the gene matches: 6. CDR1 is MNHEY, CDR2 SVGEGT, per germline. The CDR3 is CASSYWTGVRDEQYF. The CDR3, as DNA: TGTGCCAGCAGTTACTGGACAGGGGTTCGCGACGAGCAGTACTTC.

The chain combines TRBV12-3 or TRBV12-4 with TRBJ2-1; D gene ambiguous. Trimming took 1 base from V and 8 from J, leaving 6 bases between them. The CDR3 extends over 12 amino acids. CDR3 sequence: CASSLELHEQFF. In DNA, the CDR3 is TGTGCCAGCAGTTTAGAACTTCATGAGCAGTTCTTC.

This clonotype was observed a few times. V and J are TRBV24-1 and TRBJ1-2; unclear D gene. Between the trimmed V and J ends, which lost 3 bases and 7 bases, there was a span of 14 bases. There are 14 residues in the CDR3. Germline assignment: CDR1 KGHDR and CDR2 SFDVKD. The CDR3 DNA is TGTGCCACCAGTGATACGACGGAAGTTGGTGGCTACACCTTC. Translated: CATSDTTEVGGYTF.

This clonotype was recorded at least ten times. The CDR3 region is CSVGGQVTALFF. The CDR3 DNA sequence: TGCAGCGTCGGGGGACAGGTGACCGCTCTGTTTTTT. The rearrangement joins TRBV29-1 to TRBJ1-4, with 8 bases aligning to TRBD1. The CDR3 runs 12 residues. V lost 6 bases and J lost 14; bases outside the gene matches: 11. The germline V gene encodes CDR1 SQVTM and CDR2 ANQGSEA.

The chain carries TRBV5-1 and TRBJ1-2; 9 bases fit TRBD1. The CDR3 is 13 amino acids. Germline trimming cut 3 bases from V and 8 bases from J; bases unmatched to any gene: 5. CDR1 and CDR2 (germline): SGHRS, YFSETQ. The CDR3 DNA sequence: TGCGCCAGCAGCTGGACAGGGGCCGGGGGCTACACCTTC. Amino acids: CASSWTGAGGYTF.

The gene calls are TRBV7-2 and TRBJ1-1; D is ambiguous. The germline V gene encodes CDR1 SGHTA and CDR2 FQGNSA. V was cut by 0 bases and J by 4 bases, with 6 bases left in between. CDR3 size: 13 residues. Here the CDR3 reads CASSLASVTEAFF. The CDR3 bases are TGTGCCAGCAGCTTAGCGTCGGTCACTGAAGCTTTCTTT. The whole variable domain, remainder taken from reference TRBV7-2 and TRBJ1-1, is GAGVSQSPSNKVTEKGKDVELRCDPISGHTALYWYRQSLGQGLEFLIYFQGNSAPDKSGLPSDRFSAERTGGSVSTLTIQRTQQEDSAVYLCASSLASVTEAFFGQGTRLTVV.

This clonotype showed up just a few times. V usage is TRBV24-1 and J usage is TRBJ2-1; 13 positions match TRBD2. This CDR3 spans 13 amino acids. Trimming cost V 10 bases and J 4 bases; bases outside gene matches: 0. Germline-derived CDR1 and CDR2 are KGHDR and SFDVKD. The chain's CDR3 is CATGLAGYNEQFF. The CDR3 DNA is TGTGCCACGGGACTAGCGGGATACAATGAGCAGTTCTTC.

This clonotype has just a few counts. The rearrangement links TRBV7-2 to TRBJ1-1; D is unclear. Per the germline V gene, CDR1 is SGHTA and CDR2 is FQGNSA. Trimming took 0 bases from V and 4 from J, leaving 6 bases between them. CDR3 length equals 13 residues. CDR3 in DNA: TGTGCCAGCAGCTTAGCCCACGGCACTGAAGCTTTCTTT. Translated, it gives CASSLAHGTEAFF.

The V call is TRBV20-1, the J call TRBJ2-7; no firm D call. The length of the CDR3 is 11 residues. CDR1 and CDR2 from the germline V gene are DFQATT and SNEGSKA (reference sequence). V was pared by 3 bases and J by 6 bases, with 9 bases between. CDR3 coding DNA: TGCAGTGCTAGCCCCACTCTCGAGCAGTACTTC. Protein product: CSASPTLEQYF.

In this sample, this clonotype turned up a few times. The chain employs TRBV7-6 and TRBJ2-7; D not certain. The germline V gene encodes CDR1 SGHVS and CDR2 FNYEAQ. The germline V and J ends were trimmed by 4 bases and 5 bases, with 15 bases remaining between them. This CDR3 is 14 amino acids long. CDR3 loop: CASSSEHSVHEQYF. In DNA form, the CDR3 reads TGTGCCAGCAGCTCTGAACATAGTGTCCACGAGCAGTACTTC.

Here the CDR3 reads CASSTGTGVTGELFF. CDR3 nucleotide sequence: TGCGCCAGCAGCACCGGGACAGGGGTGACCGGGGAGCTGTTTTTT. The chain uses TRBV5-1 and TRBJ2-2; 10 bases align to TRBD1. Per the germline V gene, CDR1 is SGHRS and CDR2 is YFSETQ. The J segment lost 5 bases and the V segment lost 4 bases, leaving 5 bases of the junction unmatched. This CDR3 spans 15 amino acids.

In its sample, this clonotype was seen a few times. V gene TRBV6-2 or TRBV6-3 combines with J gene TRBJ2-1; TRBD2 might be the D (5 bases). The CDR3 consists of 16 residues. The germline V gene encodes CDR1 MNHEY and CDR2 SVGEGT. The germline V and J ends were trimmed by 6 bases and 4 bases, with 19 bases remaining between them. CDR3 nucleotide sequence: TGTGCCAGCAGCCCCTGGGCCGGGTCGGGGTACAATGAGCAGTTCTTC. Translation: CASSPWAGSGYNEQFF.

This clonotype was detected a few times. The rearrangement uses TRBV5-1 and TRBJ2-1; no clear D. CDR1 and CDR2 (germline): SGHRS, YFSETQ. V lost 2 bases, J lost 5 bases, and 11 bases lay in between. The length of the CDR3 is 14 residues. This chain's CDR3 is CASSLGSNDNEQFF. For the CDR3, the DNA is TGCGCCAGCAGCTTAGGCTCAAATGACAATGAGCAGTTCTTC.

This clonotype was seen only a few times. The V call is TRBV5-5, the J call TRBJ2-7, with 8 bases lining up with TRBD1. V dropped 0 bases and J dropped 5; count of bases not matched to a gene: 7. The germline CDR1 and CDR2 sequences are SGHKS and YYEKEE (reference sequence). This CDR3 region has 15 residues. DNA of the CDR3: TGTGCCAGCAGCTTGGTACTGGGACAGGTAGACGAGCAGTACTTC. Its protein is CASSLVLGQVDEQYF. Full variable domain (remainder filled in from reference TRBV5-5 and TRBJ2-7): DAGVTQSPTHLIKTRGQQVTLRCSPISGHKSVSWYQQVLGQGPQFIFQYYEKEERGRGNFPDRFSARQFPNYSSELNVNALLLGDSALYLCASSLVLGQVDEQYFGPGTRLTVT.

CDR3 in amino acids: CSVTMDSFGTSGRTDTQYF. The DNA of the CDR3 is TGCAGCGTCACCATGGACAGTTTTGGGACTAGCGGGAGGACAGATACGCAGTATTTT. V gene TRBV29-1 combines with J gene TRBJ2-3; 15 nucleotides line up with TRBD2. The CDR3 length is 19 residues. V was pared by 6 bases and J by 3 bases, with 16 bases of the junction left unmatched. CDR1 SQVTM and CDR2 ANQGSEA come from the germline V gene.

This clonotype showed up just a few times. The chain uses TRBV10-3 and TRBJ1-1; 9 bases agree with TRBD1. Germline CDR1 is ENHRY and CDR2 is SYGVKD. Losses at the gene ends were 2 bases for V and 5 bases for J; bases not matched to a gene: 12. The CDR3 consists of 17 residues. This chain's CDR3 is CAISEHGPGQGGTEAFF. The CDR3 region has the DNA TGTGCCATCAGTGAGCATGGGCCGGGACAGGGAGGGACTGAAGCTTTCTTT.

The chain has TRBV4-1 and TRBJ2-2; D gene unclear. Germline V gene lookup returns CDR1 MGHRA and CDR2 YSYEKL. V was trimmed by 0 bases and J by 4 bases, leaving 15 bases between them. The CDR3 runs 17 residues. CDR3 nucleotides: TGCGCCAGCAGCCAAGACCAACTAAGAAGTGTCACCGGGGAGCTGTTTTTT. Its translation is CASSQDQLRSVTGELFF.

This chain joins TRBV15 and TRBJ2-3; 10 positions match TRBD1. V lost 6 bases, J lost 2 bases, and 8 bases stayed unmatched. The germline V gene has CDR1 LNHNV and CDR2 YYDKDF (reference sequence). This CDR3 has 16 amino acids. CDR3 sequence (DNA): TGTGCCACCAGAGAGGGACAGGGGTGGAACACAGATACGCAGTATTTT. Its translation: CATREGQGWNTDTQYF.

V is TRBV20-1 and J is TRBJ2-1; TRBD2 matches at 10 bases. CDR1 and CDR2 (germline): DFQATT, SNEGSKA (reference sequence). The CDR3 is made up of 17 amino acids. Trimming removed 0 bases from V and 4 bases from J; junction bases left unmatched: 9. The CDR3 loop is CSARDSGTSGIYNEQFF. DNA for the CDR3: TGCAGTGCTAGAGATTCTGGAACTAGCGGGATTTACAATGAGCAGTTCTTC.

This chain uses TRBV24-1 with TRBJ2-1, with D maybe TRBD2 (6 bases). Germline lookup yields CDR1 KGHDR and CDR2 SFDVKD. This CDR3 is built from 13 residues. Trimming took 9 bases from V and 2 from J, leaving 10 bases between them. CDR3 protein: CATGGLTYNEQFF. The CDR3 region has the DNA TGTGCCACCGGGGGGTTAACCTACAATGAGCAGTTCTTC.

This clonotype turned up a few times. The chain couples TRBV29-1 to TRBJ1-3; TRBD1 is a possible D gene (6 bases). Germline CDR1 reads SQVTM; CDR2 reads ANQGSEA. The CDR3 totals 13 residues. CDR3 nucleotide sequence: TGCAGTGGCATGGGGGCCTCTGGAAACACCATATATTTT. Protein product: CSGMGASGNTIYF. Filled out from reference TRBV29-1 and TRBJ1-3, the complete variable domain reads SAVISQKPSRDICQRGTSLTIQCQVDSQVTMMFWYRQQPGQSLTLIATANQGSEATYESGFVIDKFPISRPNLTFSTLTVSNMSPEDSSIYLCSGMGASGNTIYFGEGSWLTVV.

This chain uses TRBV29-1 with TRBJ1-1; no firm D call. CDR1 is SQVTM, CDR2 ANQGSEA, per germline. The germline V and J ends were trimmed by 1 base and 1 base, with 7 bases remaining between them. This CDR3 has 13 amino acids. CDR3 in amino acids: CSVEGHWNTEAFF. CDR3 bases: TGCAGCGTTGAAGGACACTGGAACACTGAAGCTTTCTTT.